This T cell receptor beta chain was identified in a study of blood T cell repertoires in COVID-19. About the study: Specimens from acute and convalescent COVID-19 originated in the United States, Italy and Spain. PBMCs, B-cell-depleted T cells, or T cells provided the cDNA or gDNA that made up the material.

Original analysis: Reference gene primers were amplified, and this amplification served to estimate nucleated cell counts. Repertoires were generated with immunoSEQ multiplex PCR, while TCRdb's copy carries only in-frame clones and drops some. That table gives V, J and clone size, and the DNA gave D and trimming. The sample records some 140,000 clones, 65% to 90% being singletons. This clone was found a few times. Other DNA sequences in the sample encode the same CDR3. The germline CDR1 and CDR2 sequences are SGHTA and FQGNSA. This CDR3 has 14 amino acids. The germline V and J ends were trimmed by 1 base and 3 bases, with 10 bases remaining between them.

The sample comprised peripheral blood. The receptor's source is a woman in her sixties with active or convalescent COVID-19. V and J are TRBV7-2 and TRBJ2-7; D possibly corresponds to TRBD1 (6 bases). CDR3 in DNA: TGTGCCAGCAGCTTAGTCCGGGACAACTACGAGCAGTACTTC. Translating gives CASSLVRDNYEQYF.